This entry features one T cell receptor (beta chain) sequence. The length of the CDR3 is 14 residues. The germline V and J ends were trimmed by 3 bases and 2 bases, with 8 bases remaining between them. Per the germline V gene, CDR1 is MDHEN and CDR2 is SYDVKM. This sample stems from a study of response to subunit inactivated influenza vaccine. MiXCR, run by TCRdb on the RT-PCR reads, gives a single entry per CDR3 protein. There are 560,000 or so distinct CDR3 sequences in the sample; approximately 7.1% occur only once, and over 10% lies in the top ten. This clonotype was sampled from a man between 50 and 75 years old who received an inactivated influenza vaccine. The chain is built from TRBV28 and TRBJ2-4; D is unclear. The starting material was PBMCs from blood, obtained less than 30 months after vaccination. The DNA of the CDR3 is TGTGCCAGCAGTTTGGTACAGTCCAAAAACATTCAGTACTTC. Translated: CASSLVQSKNIQYF.